This note documents a single TCR beta chain sequence. Its target is not known. This entry belongs to a study of T cells in Graves' hyperthyroidism and ophthalmopathy. Study findings and constraints: Blood held most thyroid clonotypes expanded above 0.001 frequency.

TCR beta CDR3 sequences were amplified from RNA transcripts. The HTBI primer set served for first-round RT-PCR of the TCR CDR3. TCRdb itself ran the multiplex PCR reads through MiXCR, one entry per CDR3 protein. Counted here are roughly 800,000 distinct CDR3 sequences, 38% occurring once; the ten biggest clones make up about 9%. The V end was cut by 4 bases, the J end by 0 bases, with 22 bases between. This CDR3 comprises 18 residues. Germline values: CDR1 SGDLS, CDR2 YYNGEE. V gene TRBV9 combines with J gene TRBJ1-2; D is ambiguous. Input material: blood. This TCR was sampled from a man aged 18 to 30 with Graves' hyperthyroidism. CDR3 residues: CASSPGSARAASNYGYTF. The CDR3 DNA reads TGTGCCAGCAGCCCGGGATCGGCACGCGCTGCCTCTAACTATGGCTACACCTTC. The variable domain in full, completed from reference TRBV9 and TRBJ1-2, reads DSGVTQTPKHLITATGQRVTLRCSPRSGDLSVYWYQQSLDQGLQFLIQYYNGEERAKGNILERFSAQQFPDLHSELNLSSLELGDSALYFCASSPGSARAASNYGYTFGSGTRLTVV.